The 31 T cell receptor beta chains listed next were all sequenced from one sample in a study of radiotherapy plus CTLA-4 blockade in lung cancer. Sequencing used immunoSEQ multiplex PCR; TCRdb keeps in-frame clones, though not all of them. Of roughly 100,000 clones in the sample, around 85% were seen once. The starting material was peripheral blood, obtained from a patient treated with radiotherapy plus ipilimumab. The receptors here all came from a human donor with non-small cell lung cancer that progressed on radiotherapy plus ipilimumab. Some clones in this sample may be carry-over from other donors' samples.

The rearrangement joins TRBV7-2 to TRBJ1-3; maybe TRBD1 (5 bases). This CDR3 has 15 residues. Looked up from germline, CDR1 is SGHTA and CDR2 is FQGNSA. V was trimmed by 5 bases and J by 7 bases, leaving 18 bases between them. The CDR3 spells CASSPLGQGLNTIYF. DNA of the CDR3: TGTGCCAGCAGCCCCCTAGGTCAGGGTCTGAACACCATATATTTT. Variable domain in full (rest from reference TRBV7-2 and TRBJ1-3): GAGVSQSPSNKVTEKGKDVELRCDPISGHTALYWYRQSLGQGLEFLIYFQGNSAPDKSGLPSDRFSAERTGGSVSTLTIQRTQQEDSAVYLCASSPLGQGLNTIYFGEGSWLTVV.

The genes are TRBV7-9 and TRBJ2-3; D is possibly TRBD1 or TRBD2 (5 bases each). V lost 3 bases and J 6 bases, leaving 7 bases between the germline ends. Germline CDR1 SEHNR, CDR2 FQNEAQ (reference sequence). The CDR3 length is 12 residues. CDR3 region: CASSFGGDTQYF. The CDR3 DNA reads as TGTGCCAGCAGCTTTGGGGGTGATACGCAGTATTTT.

CDR3 residues: CASKTDRGTEAFF. The CDR3 DNA follows: TGTGCCAGCAAGACCGACAGGGGCACTGAAGCTTTCTTT. This sequence joins TRBV2 and TRBJ1-1, with 8 bases identical to TRBD1. The CDR3 length is 13 residues. Germline V gene sequence: CDR1 SNHLY, CDR2 FYNNEI. V was pared by 7 bases and J by 4 bases, with 5 bases of the junction left unmatched.

This sequence joins TRBV12-5 and TRBJ2-7, with TRBD1 identical over 7 bases. Germline V gene data show CDR1 as LGHNT and CDR2 as FRNRAP. This CDR3 is built from 14 residues. The junction had 9 bases not matched to a gene; V was cut back by 5 bases and J by 5 bases. CDR3 protein: CASGTRQGSHEQYF. Here the CDR3 DNA reads TGTGCTAGTGGTACCCGACAGGGTTCCCACGAGCAGTACTTC.

The chain uses TRBV7-9 and TRBJ1-1; tentative D call: TRBD1 (6 bases). Germline V CDR1 and CDR2: SEHNR, FQNEAQ (reference sequence). The CDR3 has 17 residues. V lost 3 bases and J 4 bases, leaving 21 bases between the germline ends. The CDR3 region has the DNA TGTGCCAGCAGCTTTAACCCCCAGGGGAAATGGGGCACTGAAGCTTTCTTT. Translation gives CASSFNPQGKWGTEAFF.

The chain is built from TRBV7-3 and TRBJ1-1, with D hard to call. This CDR3 is 14 amino acids long. CDR1 SGHTA and CDR2 FQGTGA come from the germline V gene. V was pared by 2 bases and J by 0 bases, with 7 bases between. CDR3 protein: CASSLSPVNTEAFF. The CDR3 DNA is TGTGCCAGCAGCTTATCGCCAGTGAACACTGAAGCTTTCTTT.

CDR3 sequence reads: CSVLKTPGTSGYTF. In nucleotides, the CDR3 is TGCAGCGTCCTAAAAACCCCAGGGACGAGTGGCTACACCTTC. The chain couples TRBV29-1 to TRBJ1-2; perhaps TRBD1 as D (5 bases). This CDR3 contains 14 residues. Germline V CDR1 and CDR2: SQVTM, ANQGSEA. The germline V and J ends were trimmed by 6 bases and 7 bases, with 21 bases remaining between them.

This chain uses TRBV6-6 with TRBJ1-1, with D possibly TRBD1 on 5 matching bases. CDR3 length: 15 amino acids. In germline, CDR1 is MNHNY, CDR2 SVGAGI (reference sequence). V shed 0 bases and J shed 1 base, with 9 bases lying between them. CDR3 residues: CASSYSGGRNTEAFF. Here the CDR3 DNA reads TGTGCCAGCAGTTACTCGGGGGGGAGGAACACTGAAGCTTTCTTT.

The genes are TRBV6-5 and TRBJ1-6; possibly TRBD1 for D (5 bases). The V and J ends lost 5 bases and 7 bases respectively, with 12 bases between them. Germline CDR1 and CDR2: MNHEY and SVGAGI. This CDR3 has 14 amino acids. The CDR3 is CASSGWGENSPLHF. In DNA, the CDR3 is TGTGCCAGCAGTGGGTGGGGGGAGAATTCACCCCTCCACTTT.

The chain couples TRBV4-3 to TRBJ2-2; 7 nucleotides agree with TRBD1. Per the germline V gene, CDR1 is LGHNA and CDR2 is YSLEER. V dropped 6 bases and J dropped 1; count of bases not matched to a gene: 11. This CDR3 has 17 amino acids. The CDR3 DNA follows: TGCGCCAGCAGTACACCCCAGGGGGATAGGAACACCGGGGAGCTGTTTTTT. As protein: CASSTPQGDRNTGELFF.

V usage is TRBV4-2 and J usage is TRBJ2-5, with 8 bases identical to TRBD2. CDR3 length equals 16 residues. Germline lookup yields CDR1 LGHNA and CDR2 YNFKEQ. Germline trimming cut 4 bases from V and 4 bases from J; bases unmatched to any gene: 11. The CDR3 region has the DNA TGTGCCAGCAGCCGCCTCGGGTCTAGCGGGCCAGAGACCCAGTACTTC. This gives the protein CASSRLGSSGPETQYF.

The chain couples TRBV19 to TRBJ1-3; no firm D call. The CDR3 totals 13 residues. The V end was cut by 7 bases, the J end by 0 bases, with 7 bases between. Germline V gives CDR1 LNHDA, CDR2 SQIVND (reference sequence). CDR3 in amino acids: CASTGFSGNTIYF. CDR3 in DNA: TGTGCCAGTACTGGGTTCTCTGGAAACACCATATATTTT.

The rearrangement joins TRBV5-6 to TRBJ1-1; D not resolved. This CDR3 contains 14 residues. CDR1 is SGHDT, CDR2 YYEEEE, per germline. V lost 1 base and J 9 bases, leaving 16 bases between the germline ends. The CDR3 loop reads CASSLLAGTLKAFF. The CDR3 coding sequence is TGTGCCAGCAGCTTGTTGGCGGGAACACTGAAAGCTTTCTTT.

V and J are TRBV27 and TRBJ2-1; 9 bases map to TRBD1. V lost 3 bases and J lost 6; bases outside the gene matches: 3. CDR3 size: 14 residues. Germline CDR1 MNHEY, CDR2 SMNVEV (reference sequence). The CDR3 bases are TGTGCCAGCAGTTTGCGACAGGGGGGCAATGAGCAGTTCTTC. Translation: CASSLRQGGNEQFF.

CDR3 region: CASSESQGHYLYNSPLHF. DNA for the CDR3: TGTGCCAGCAGTGAGAGCCAGGGCCACTACCTCTATAATTCACCCCTCCACTTT. V gene TRBV2 combines with J gene TRBJ1-6; D possibly corresponds to TRBD1 (5 bases). CDR1 is SNHLY, CDR2 FYNNEI, per germline. The CDR3 length is 18 residues. V lost 3 bases to trimming and J lost 3 bases, with 18 bases between them.

The V and J genes are TRBV4-3 and TRBJ2-1; 7 nucleotides match TRBD1. V was clipped by 0 bases and J by 2 bases; unmatched bases: 1. The length of the CDR3 is 15 residues. Germline V gene sequence: CDR1 LGHNA, CDR2 YSLEER. The CDR3 sequence: CASSQDGTAYNEQFF. DNA for the CDR3: TGCGCCAGCAGCCAAGACGGGACAGCCTACAATGAGCAGTTCTTC.

A single count supports this clone. The chain combines TRBV7-9 with TRBJ1-4; D gene ambiguous. Trimming cost V 7 bases and J 0 bases, with 12 bases left between them. The CDR3 spans 15 residues. CDR1 and CDR2 from the germline V gene are SEHNR and FQNEAQ (reference sequence). This CDR3 is CASKTHSATNEKLFF. CDR3 coding DNA: TGTGCCAGCAAGACCCACTCGGCAACTAATGAAAAACTGTTTTTT.

The chain couples TRBV7-8 to TRBJ2-3, with 12 bases fitting TRBD2. The CDR3 has 17 amino acids. J lost 4 bases, V lost 5 bases, and 10 bases had no gene match. Looked up from germline, CDR1 is SGHVS and CDR2 is FQNEAQ. CDR3 in amino acids: CASSQLAGGLGSDTQYF. The CDR3 DNA follows: TGTGCCAGCAGCCAGCTAGCGGGGGGGCTAGGTTCAGATACGCAGTATTTT.

This clone was counted between two and nine times. The chain has TRBV4-3 and TRBJ1-2, with D unresolved. Germline V CDR1 and CDR2: LGHNA, YSLEER. The CDR3 is 15 residues long. Between the trimmed V and J ends, which lost 3 bases and 0 bases, there was a span of 11 bases. The DNA for the CDR3 is TGCGCCAGCAGCCAGGCCTTTGACACTAACTATGGCTACACCTTC. It codes for CASSQAFDTNYGYTF.

Sample share makes this clone medium-sized (0.01 to 0.1%). The chain combines TRBV11-2 with TRBJ1-6, with 7 bases identical to TRBD1. From germline, CDR1 is SGHAT and CDR2 FQNNGV. The CDR3 spans 18 residues. The V gene end was trimmed by 1 base and the J gene end by 3 bases; junction bases not matched to a gene: 9. The CDR3 spells CASSLGMTGTNYNSPLHF. The CDR3 nucleotides read TGTGCCAGCAGCTTAGGTATGACAGGGACGAACTATAATTCACCCCTCCACTTT.

The rearrangement uses TRBV6-5 and TRBJ2-6; no firm D call. The germline V and J ends were trimmed by 8 bases and 5 bases, with 4 bases remaining between them. Germline-derived CDR1 and CDR2 are MNHEY and SVGAGI. The CDR3 has 11 amino acids. The CDR3 region is CASRWANVLTF. The CDR3 region has the DNA TGTGCCAGCCGATGGGCCAACGTCCTGACTTTC.

In DNA form, the CDR3 reads TGTGCCAGCATGACTCGCTTCTCCTCCTACAATGAGCAGTTCTTC. Translating gives CASMTRFSSYNEQFF. The gene calls are TRBV6-1 and TRBJ2-1; unclear D gene. Per germline, CDR1 MNHNS and CDR2 SASEGT. This CDR3 is built from 15 residues. Trimming removed 7 bases at V and 0 bases at J, with 13 bases between.

J is TRBJ1-6 and V is TRBV9; 8 positions match TRBD1. The CDR3 contains 16 residues. Per the germline V gene, CDR1 is SGDLS and CDR2 is YYNGEE. The ends lost 0 bases at V and 9 bases at J; junction bases unmatched: 8. The DNA of the CDR3 is TGTGCCAGCAGCGTAGGTCCTCAGGGGGCCAGTTCACCCCTCCACTTT. Protein sequence: CASSVGPQGASSPLHF.

CDR3: CASSYSRTKLYGYTF. The CDR3 DNA reads TGTGCCAGCAGTTACTCAAGGACCAAACTTTATGGCTACACCTTC. This chain connects TRBV6-5 to TRBJ1-2; no clear D. Trimming took 0 bases from V and 5 from J, leaving 13 bases between them. Germline V gene data show CDR1 as MNHEY and CDR2 as SVGAGI. The CDR3 sequence is 15 residues long.

The chain couples TRBV21-1 to TRBJ2-6. TRBV21-1 is a recognized pseudogene. The CDR3 contains 18 residues. CDR3 coding DNA: TGTGCCAGCAGCAAAGGTGGCAGACCCAACTCTGGGGCCAACGTCCTGACTTTC. It yields the protein CASSKGGRPNSGANVLTF.

V gene TRBV7-8 combines with J gene TRBJ2-4; D may correspond to TRBD1 or TRBD2 (5 bases each). The CDR3 consists of 16 residues. V dropped 6 bases and J dropped 0 bases, with 15 bases sitting between them. CDR1 is SGHVS, CDR2 FQNEAQ, per germline. The CDR3 nucleotides are TGTGCCAGCAGTCTAGAGGGGTTCCTAGCCAAAAACATTCAGTACTTC. Its protein is CASSLEGFLAKNIQYF.

The chain recombines TRBV5-6 with TRBJ2-7; 13 bases are shared with TRBD2. The junction had 10 bases not matched to a gene; V was cut back by 4 bases and J by 0 bases. The CDR3 covers 18 residues. Germline CDR1 reads SGHDT; CDR2 reads YYEEEE. CDR3 sequence reads: CASSKTLAGGQSSYEQYF. The CDR3 DNA reads TGTGCCAGCAGCAAAACACTAGCGGGGGGGCAGTCCTCCTACGAGCAGTACTTC. Based on the CDR3 plus reference TRBV5-6 and TRBJ2-7, the full variable domain is DAGVTQSPTHLIKTRGQQVTLRCSPKSGHDTVSWYQQALGQGPQFIFQYYEEEERQRGNFPDRFSGHQFPNYSSELNVNALLLGDSALYLCASSKTLAGGQSSYEQYFGPGTRLTVT.

The genes are TRBV10-3 and TRBJ2-1; no clear D gene. Germline CDR1 ENHRY, CDR2 SYGVKD. Trimming shortened V by 10 bases and J by 10 bases, and 17 bases separated the two germline ends. The CDR3 length is 12 residues. For the CDR3, the DNA is TGTGCCACCGGAGAAAGGGCACGGGAGCAGTTCTTC. This codes for CATGERAREQFF.

This clone turned up a few times. This rearrangement joins TRBV6-1 to TRBJ1-3, with D possibly matching TRBD1 (5 bases). The V end lost 11 bases, the J end lost 4 bases, and 12 bases lay between the germline ends. Germline V gives CDR1 MNHNS, CDR2 SASEGT. The CDR3 consists of 12 residues. The CDR3: CAANRLGNTIYF. The CDR3 DNA reads TGTGCCGCAAACAGGCTCGGAAACACCATATATTTT.

This chain uses TRBV19 with TRBJ2-5, with unresolved D. The ends were cut back, 1 base at V and 1 base at J, with 7 bases in the middle. CDR3 size: 14 residues. Per the germline V gene, CDR1 is LNHDA and CDR2 is SQIVND (reference sequence). The CDR3: CASSIGPTQETQYF. The CDR3 DNA reads as TGTGCCAGTAGTATAGGGCCGACCCAAGAGACCCAGTACTTC.

The V gene is TRBV10-3, the J gene TRBJ2-1; a possible D gene is TRBD1 (5 bases). This CDR3 has 15 residues. From germline, CDR1 is ENHRY and CDR2 SYGVKD. The ends were cut back, 4 bases at V and 0 bases at J, with 10 bases in the middle. In nucleotides, the CDR3 is TGTGCCATCAGTGCGACAGCCAGCTCCTACAATGAGCAGTTCTTC. Protein product: CAISATASSYNEQFF.